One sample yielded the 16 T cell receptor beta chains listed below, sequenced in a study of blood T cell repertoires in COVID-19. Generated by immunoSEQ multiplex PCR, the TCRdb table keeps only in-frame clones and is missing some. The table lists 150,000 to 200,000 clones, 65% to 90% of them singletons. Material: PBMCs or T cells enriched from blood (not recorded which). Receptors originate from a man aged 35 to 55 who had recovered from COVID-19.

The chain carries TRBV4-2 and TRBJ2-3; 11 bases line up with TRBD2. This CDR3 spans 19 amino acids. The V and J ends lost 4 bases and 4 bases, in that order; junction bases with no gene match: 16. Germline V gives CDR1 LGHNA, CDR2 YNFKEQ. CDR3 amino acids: CASSPRPGLAGGWADTQYF. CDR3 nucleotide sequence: TGTGCCAGCAGCCCCCGCCCTGGTCTAGCGGGAGGTTGGGCAGATACGCAGTATTTT.

CDR3 sequence reads: CASSQGIDTGNYGYTF. CDR3 bases: TGTGCCAGCAGCCAAGGAATAGACACAGGGAACTATGGCTACACCTTC. The chain combines TRBV14 with TRBJ1-2; TRBD1 might be the D (6 bases). The CDR3 has 16 residues. V lost 1 base and J lost 2, with 14 bases in between. Germline V gene lookup returns CDR1 SGHDN and CDR2 FVKESK.

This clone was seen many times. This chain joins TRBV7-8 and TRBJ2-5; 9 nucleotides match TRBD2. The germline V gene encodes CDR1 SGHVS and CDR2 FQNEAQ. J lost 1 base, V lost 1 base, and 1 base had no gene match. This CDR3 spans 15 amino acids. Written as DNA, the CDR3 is TGTGCCAGCAGCTTAGAACTAGCGGGCCAAGAGACCCAGTACTTC. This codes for CASSLELAGQETQYF.

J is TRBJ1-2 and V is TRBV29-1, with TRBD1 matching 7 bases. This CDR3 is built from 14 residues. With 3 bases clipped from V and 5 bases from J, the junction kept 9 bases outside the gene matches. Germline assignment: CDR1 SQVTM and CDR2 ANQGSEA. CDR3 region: CSVEAQGQNYGYTF. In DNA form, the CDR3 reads TGCAGCGTTGAGGCACAGGGGCAGAATTATGGCTACACCTTC. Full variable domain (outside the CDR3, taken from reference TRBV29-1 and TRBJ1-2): SAVISQKPSRDICQRGTSLTIQCQVDSQVTMMFWYRQQPGQSLTLIATANQGSEATYESGFVIDKFPISRPNLTFSTLTVSNMSPEDSSIYLCSVEAQGQNYGYTFGSGTRLTVV.

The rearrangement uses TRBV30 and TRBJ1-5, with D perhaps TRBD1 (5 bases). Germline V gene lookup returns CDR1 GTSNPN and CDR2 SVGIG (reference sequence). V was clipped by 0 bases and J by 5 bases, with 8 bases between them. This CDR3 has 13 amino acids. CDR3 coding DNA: TGTGCCTGGAGTGTACAGGTGGATCAGCCCCAGCATTTT. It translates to CAWSVQVDQPQHF. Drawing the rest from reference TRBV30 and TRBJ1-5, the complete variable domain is SQTIHQWPATLVQPVGSPLSLECTVEGTSNPNLYWYRQAAGRGLQLLFYSVGIGQISSEVPQNLSASRPQDRQFILSSKKLLLSDSGFYLCAWSVQVDQPQHFGDGTRLSIL.

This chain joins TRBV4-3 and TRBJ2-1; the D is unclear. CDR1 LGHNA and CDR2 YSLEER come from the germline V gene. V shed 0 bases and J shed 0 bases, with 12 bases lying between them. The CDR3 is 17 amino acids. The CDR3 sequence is CASSQEPTHSSYNEQFF. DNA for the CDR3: TGCGCCAGCAGCCAAGAACCCACCCATAGCTCCTACAATGAGCAGTTCTTC.

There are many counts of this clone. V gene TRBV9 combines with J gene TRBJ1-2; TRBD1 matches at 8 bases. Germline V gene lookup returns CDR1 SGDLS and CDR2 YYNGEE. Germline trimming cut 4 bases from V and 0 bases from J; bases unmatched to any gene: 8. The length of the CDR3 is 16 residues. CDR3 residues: CASSSRTGSPNYGYTF. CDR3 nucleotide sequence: TGTGCCAGCAGCTCCCGGACAGGGTCCCCTAACTATGGCTACACCTTC.

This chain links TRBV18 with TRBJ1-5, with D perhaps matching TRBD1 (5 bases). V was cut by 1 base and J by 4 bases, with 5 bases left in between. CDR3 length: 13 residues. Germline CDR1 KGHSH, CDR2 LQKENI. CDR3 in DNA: TGTGCCAGCTCACCACAGGGGAATCAGCCCCAGCATTTT. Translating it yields CASSPQGNQPQHF.

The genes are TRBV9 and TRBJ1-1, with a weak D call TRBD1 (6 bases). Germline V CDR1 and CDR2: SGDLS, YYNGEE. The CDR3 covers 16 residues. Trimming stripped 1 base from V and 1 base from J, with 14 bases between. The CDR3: CASSVRGSASNTEAFF. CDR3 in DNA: TGTGCCAGCAGCGTAAGGGGGTCGGCATCGAACACTGAAGCTTTCTTT.

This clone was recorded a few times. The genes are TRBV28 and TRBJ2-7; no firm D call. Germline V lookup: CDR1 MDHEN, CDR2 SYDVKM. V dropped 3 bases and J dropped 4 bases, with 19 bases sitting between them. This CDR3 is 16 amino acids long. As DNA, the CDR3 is TGTGCCAGCAGTTTGTATGGCGACTCGACCCTATACGAGCAGTACTTC. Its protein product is CASSLYGDSTLYEQYF.

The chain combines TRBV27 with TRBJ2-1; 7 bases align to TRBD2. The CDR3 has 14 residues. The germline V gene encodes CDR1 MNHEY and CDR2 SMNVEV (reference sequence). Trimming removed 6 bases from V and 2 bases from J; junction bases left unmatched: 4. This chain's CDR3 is CASSSTSPYNEQFF. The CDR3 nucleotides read TGTGCCAGCAGCTCGACTAGCCCCTACAATGAGCAGTTCTTC.

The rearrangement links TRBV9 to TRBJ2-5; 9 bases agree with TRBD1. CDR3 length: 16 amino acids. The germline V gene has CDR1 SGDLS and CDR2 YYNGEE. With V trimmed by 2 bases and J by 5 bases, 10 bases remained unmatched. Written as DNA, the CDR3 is TGTGCCAGCAGCGTGGGGCCGGACAGGGGCAGGGAGACCCAGTACTTC. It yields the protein CASSVGPDRGRETQYF.

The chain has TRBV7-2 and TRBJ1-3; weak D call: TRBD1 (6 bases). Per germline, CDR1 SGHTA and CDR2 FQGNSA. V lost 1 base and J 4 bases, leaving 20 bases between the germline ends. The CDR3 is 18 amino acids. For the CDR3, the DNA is TGTGCCAGCAGCTTAGAGCCATGGGCGGGGGCGAGAGGAAACACCATATATTTT. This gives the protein CASSLEPWAGARGNTIYF.

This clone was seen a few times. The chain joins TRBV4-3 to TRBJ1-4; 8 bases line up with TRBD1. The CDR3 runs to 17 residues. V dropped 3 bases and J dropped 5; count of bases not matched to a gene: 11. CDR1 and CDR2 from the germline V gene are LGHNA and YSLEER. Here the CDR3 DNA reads TGCGCCAGCAGCCAGTTTACCGGGACAGGAGGAAATGAAAAACTGTTTTTT. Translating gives CASSQFTGTGGNEKLFF.

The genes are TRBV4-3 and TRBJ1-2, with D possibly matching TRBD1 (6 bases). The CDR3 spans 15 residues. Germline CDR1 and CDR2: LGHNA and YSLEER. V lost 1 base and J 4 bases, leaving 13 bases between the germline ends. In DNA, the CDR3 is TGCGCCAGCAGCCAAGCCGGACAGTTCCGCTATGGCTACACCTTC. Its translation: CASSQAGQFRYGYTF.

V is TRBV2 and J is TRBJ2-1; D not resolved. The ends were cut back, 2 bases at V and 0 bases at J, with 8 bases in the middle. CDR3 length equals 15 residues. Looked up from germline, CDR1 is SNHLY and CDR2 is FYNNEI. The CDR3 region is CASSEPLSSYNEQFF. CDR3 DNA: TGTGCCAGCAGTGAACCGCTTAGCTCCTACAATGAGCAGTTCTTC.